The 24 T cell receptor beta chains presented below share a single source sample, sequenced in a study of T cell changes during pregnancy in multiple sclerosis. The method was immunoSEQ multiplex PCR; TCRdb's version includes in-frame clones alone and lacks a portion of them. Of around 34,000 clones in the sample, just over 90% were seen once. Sequenced here: CD8+ T cells from peripheral blood mononuclear cells, sampled before pregnancy. The receptors were sampled from a female donor with multiple sclerosis, enrolled in a pregnancy study.

The chain links TRBV19 to TRBJ2-3, with 14 bases lining up with TRBD2. Germline lookup yields CDR1 LNHDA and CDR2 SQIVND (reference sequence). The CDR3 loop spans 17 amino acids. V gave up 3 bases and J gave up 1 base; unmatched junction bases: 3. The CDR3 DNA reads as TGTGCCAGTAGTATCCCGGGACTAGCGGGAGGCACAGATACGCAGTATTTT. It is translated as CASSIPGLAGGTDTQYF.

The chain employs TRBV7-6 and TRBJ2-3, with 14 nucleotides matching TRBD2. Germline V gene lookup returns CDR1 SGHVS and CDR2 FNYEAQ. With 5 bases clipped from V and 6 bases from J, the junction kept 13 bases outside the gene matches. The CDR3 is 18 amino acids. CDR3 sequence: CASSPGTSGGLIQDTQYF. In DNA form, the CDR3 reads TGTGCCAGCAGCCCCGGGACTAGCGGGGGTCTAATTCAGGATACGCAGTATTTT.

CDR3 protein: CSVVLAGGPGELFF. DNA for the CDR3: TGCAGCGTTGTTCTAGCGGGGGGGCCCGGGGAGCTGTTTTTT. The gene calls are TRBV29-1 and TRBJ2-2; 12 nucleotides match TRBD2. Germline CDR1 and CDR2: SQVTM and ANQGSEA. The CDR3 sequence is 14 residues long. After removal of 4 bases from V and 6 bases from J, the junction contained 3 bases not matched to a gene.

The chain has TRBV9 and TRBJ2-1; D might be TRBD2 (5 bases). CDR1 and CDR2 (germline): SGDLS, YYNGEE. There are 18 residues in the CDR3. Trimming shortened V by 0 bases and J by 0 bases, and 16 bases separated the two germline ends. The CDR3 DNA reads TGTGCCAGCAGCGTAGAAGCAGCTATAAGCGGCTCCTACAATGAGCAGTTCTTC. Amino acid sequence: CASSVEAAISGSYNEQFF.

Only a few counts were recorded for this clone. The rearrangement uses TRBV7-7 and TRBJ1-1, with TRBD1 matching 7 bases. Unmatched junction bases numbered 5, after V lost 3 bases and J lost 7 bases. In germline, CDR1 is SSHAT, CDR2 FNYEAQ (reference sequence). This CDR3 has 13 residues. CDR3 sequence: CASSLDRDSEAFF. The CDR3 bases are TGTGCCAGCAGCTTGGACCGGGACAGTGAAGCTTTCTTT.

V gene TRBV29-1 combines with J gene TRBJ1-4; possibly TRBD1 for D (6 bases). The ends were cut back, 4 bases at V and 4 bases at J, with 16 bases in the middle. The CDR3 is 15 residues long. Germline V gives CDR1 SQVTM, CDR2 ANQGSEA. For the CDR3, the DNA is TGCAGCGTTGTACGATATGGGGGACATAATGAAAAACTGTTTTTT. Translation: CSVVRYGGHNEKLFF.

Comments on this clone: The sample has other DNA sequences that encode this CDR3 too. The chain links TRBV19 to TRBJ1-1; the D is unclear. The CDR3 length is 13 residues. Trimming cost V 2 bases and J 1 base, with 5 bases left between them. The germline V gene has CDR1 LNHDA and CDR2 SQIVND (reference sequence). CDR3 loop: CASSISGNTEAFF. Written as DNA, the CDR3 is TGTGCCAGTAGTATATCGGGGAACACTGAAGCTTTCTTT. The variable domain in full, with the rest retrieved from reference TRBV19 and TRBJ1-1, is DGGITQSPKYLFRKEGQNVTLSCEQNLNHDAMYWYRQDPGQGLRLIYYSQIVNDFQKGDIAEGYSVSREKKESFPLTVTSAQKNPTAFYLCASSISGNTEAFFGQGTRLTVV.

The rearrangement joins TRBV10-1 to TRBJ2-1; 10 positions match TRBD2. This CDR3 spans 16 amino acids. Per the germline V gene, CDR1 is WNHNN and CDR2 is SYGVQD (reference sequence). J was trimmed by 0 bases and V by 3 bases; bases with no gene match: 2. The CDR3 sequence is CASSDPSGSSYNEQFF. As DNA, the CDR3 is TGCGCCAGCAGTGACCCTAGCGGGAGCTCCTACAATGAGCAGTTCTTC.

This sequence joins TRBV11-1 and TRBJ2-5; 10 bases align to TRBD2. The length of the CDR3 is 15 residues. CDR1 and CDR2 from the germline V gene are SGHAT and FQDESV (reference sequence). The V and J ends lost 4 bases and 5 bases, in that order; junction bases with no gene match: 7. CDR3 nucleotide sequence: TGTGCCAGCAGCTCGGGACTAGCGCAAGTGGAGACCCAGTACTTC. Translation gives CASSSGLAQVETQYF.

The J gene is TRBJ1-2, the V gene TRBV7-9, with D hard to call. Per germline, CDR1 SEHNR and CDR2 FQNEAQ (reference sequence). Between the trimmed V and J ends, which lost 5 bases and 4 bases, there was a span of 17 bases. This CDR3 comprises 15 residues. CDR3 bases: TGTGCCAGCAGCCAAGCCGGACGGGGAGCCTATGGCTACACCTTC. The encoded protein is CASSQAGRGAYGYTF.

The chain carries TRBV7-9 and TRBJ1-4; 7 positions agree with TRBD1. CDR3 size: 14 residues. J lost 5 bases, V lost 7 bases, and 7 bases had no gene match. CDR1 is SEHNR, CDR2 FQNEAQ, per germline (reference sequence). The CDR3 DNA reads as TGTGCCAGCATCCGAACAGGGGTCAATGAAAAACTGTTTTTT. Its protein is CASIRTGVNEKLFF.

The chain links TRBV2 to TRBJ1-4, with TRBD1 as a possible D gene (6 bases). V shed 4 bases and J shed 4 bases, with 16 bases lying between them. The CDR3 loop spans 16 amino acids. CDR1 is SNHLY, CDR2 FYNNEI, per germline. Written as DNA, the CDR3 is TGTGCCAGCAGTGTTGACCTCCCCAGGGGTAATGAAAAACTGTTTTTT. Amino acids: CASSVDLPRGNEKLFF.

This sequence joins TRBV27 and TRBJ2-7; 8 bases line up with TRBD2. Germline trimming cut 5 bases from V and 2 bases from J; bases unmatched to any gene: 5. CDR3 length: 14 amino acids. Germline lookup yields CDR1 MNHEY and CDR2 SMNVEV (reference sequence). CDR3 bases: TGTGCCAGCAGTATTAGGACTAGCCCCTACGAGCAGTACTTC. Its protein product is CASSIRTSPYEQYF.

This clone occurred once. J is TRBJ2-7 and V is TRBV27; TRBD2 is a possible D gene (6 bases). From germline, CDR1 is MNHEY and CDR2 SMNVEV (reference sequence). The V gene lost 0 bases and the J gene lost 3 bases, with 15 bases spanning the gap. This CDR3 has 16 amino acids. The CDR3 nucleotides are TGTGCCAGCAGTTTATCTCCAGTCGGGAGACTCTACGAGCAGTACTTC. Amino acid sequence: CASSLSPVGRLYEQYF.

V usage is TRBV5-4 and J usage is TRBJ2-2; the D is unclear. The CDR3 has 12 residues. Germline values: CDR1 SGHNT, CDR2 YYREEE (reference sequence). Deletions cut 6 bases from V and 0 bases from J, with 3 bases between. The CDR3: CASIANTGELFF. The CDR3 DNA reads TGTGCCAGCATAGCGAACACCGGGGAGCTGTTTTTT.

This chain joins TRBV29-1 and TRBJ2-1, with TRBD1 identical over 9 bases. From germline, CDR1 is SQVTM and CDR2 ANQGSEA. Losses at the gene ends were 4 bases for V and 9 bases for J; bases not matched to a gene: 10. CDR3 length equals 14 residues. In DNA form, the CDR3 reads TGCAGCGTTGTGGGGACAGGGTTAACAGGTGAGCAGTTCTTC. Translated, it gives CSVVGTGLTGEQFF.

The DNA of the CDR3 is TGTGCCAGCAGCTTTCTAGCGGGGACGGGGAATGAGCAGTTCTTC. Its protein is CASSFLAGTGNEQFF. The gene calls are TRBV9 and TRBJ2-1; 9 bases are a match to TRBD2. With V trimmed by 4 bases and J by 7 bases, 9 bases remained unmatched. This CDR3 has 15 amino acids. From germline, CDR1 is SGDLS and CDR2 YYNGEE. Variable domain in full (rest from reference TRBV9 and TRBJ2-1): DSGVTQTPKHLITATGQRVTLRCSPRSGDLSVYWYQQSLDQGLQFLIQYYNGEERAKGNILERFSAQQFPDLHSELNLSSLELGDSALYFCASSFLAGTGNEQFFGPGTRLTVL.

The genes are TRBV7-6 and TRBJ2-7; maybe TRBD2 (6 bases). Trimming shortened V by 4 bases and J by 0 bases, and 7 bases separated the two germline ends. This CDR3 region has 13 residues. The germline CDR1 and CDR2 sequences are SGHVS and FNYEAQ. DNA for the CDR3: TGTGCCAGCAGCTACGGGAGCTCCTACGAGCAGTACTTC. This encodes CASSYGSSYEQYF.

The rearrangement joins TRBV14 to TRBJ2-7; 7 bases map to TRBD1. Germline CDR1 SGHDN, CDR2 FVKESK. V was clipped by 4 bases and J by 2 bases; unmatched bases: 14. This CDR3 has 17 amino acids. This chain's CDR3 is CASSLTRETGTAYEQYF. For the CDR3, the DNA is TGTGCCAGCAGCCTCACTCGAGAAACCGGGACAGCCTACGAGCAGTACTTC.

This clone is categorized as large. The chain is built from TRBV5-1 and TRBJ2-5; D gene unclear. Germline CDR1 reads SGHRS; CDR2 reads YFSETQ. The CDR3 has 15 residues. V was clipped by 2 bases and J by 5 bases, with 16 bases between them. CDR3 DNA: TGCGCCAGCAGCTTTTTCCCGGGTCAGACGGAGACCCAGTACTTC. This encodes CASSFFPGQTETQYF.

The rearrangement uses TRBV4-2 and TRBJ1-1, with D maybe TRBD1 (6 bases). The CDR3 length is 15 residues. Trimming took 4 bases from V and 0 from J, leaving 12 bases between them. Germline V gives CDR1 LGHNA, CDR2 YNFKEQ. The CDR3 region is CASSRLQGLNTEAFF. CDR3 bases: TGTGCCAGCAGCCGCCTACAGGGATTGAACACTGAAGCTTTCTTT.

A note on this clone: This sample includes further DNA sequences coding for the same CDR3. The chain is built from TRBV18 and TRBJ2-7, with D possibly TRBD2 on 7 matching bases. The CDR3 covers 15 residues. CDR1 and CDR2 (germline): KGHSH, LQKENI. Trimming stripped 0 bases from V and 2 bases from J, with 11 bases between. CDR3 coding DNA: TGTGCCAGCTCACCACCAAGGGGGGGGCCCTACGAGCAGTACTTC. It specifies CASSPPRGGPYEQYF.

V gene TRBV4-1 combines with J gene TRBJ1-1, with 8 bases that match TRBD1. The CDR3 has 16 amino acids. V lost 0 bases and J lost 1; bases outside the gene matches: 4. The germline V gene has CDR1 MGHRA and CDR2 YSYEKL. CDR3 sequence reads: CASSQDGGQGNTEAFF. The CDR3 DNA reads TGCGCCAGCAGCCAAGATGGTGGACAGGGGAACACTGAAGCTTTCTTT.

The CDR3 reads CASSLKGASGRGSEQFF. CDR3 in DNA: TGTGCCAGCAGCTTAAAGGGGGCTAGCGGGAGAGGTAGTGAGCAGTTCTTC. The chain has TRBV7-8 and TRBJ2-1; 10 bases map to TRBD2. The CDR3 extends over 17 amino acids. V lost 2 bases and J lost 9; bases outside the gene matches: 13. Germline assignment: CDR1 SGHVS and CDR2 FQNEAQ.